Listed below are T cell receptor beta chains from one sample, sequenced in a study of blood T cell repertoires in COVID-19. The method was immunoSEQ multiplex PCR; TCRdb's version includes in-frame clones alone and lacks a portion of them. The sample contains about 120,000 clones, approximately 87% of which appear only once. The sample was peripheral blood. All receptors come from a woman between 65 and 79 years old with acute or convalescent COVID-19. Both conserved end residues are part of each CDR3. Each record gives: J gene, V gene, D gene, CDR3 protein. A D gene is named only where the DNA matches it firmly.

TRBJ1-5,TRBV10-2,TRBD1,CASGAGTGGRQPQHF
TRBJ2-3,TRBV3-1/TRBV3-2,TRBD2,CASSQRGGGLAATDTQYF
TRBJ2-7,TRBV6-2/TRBV6-3,TRBD1,CASSFTGTVPYEQYF
TRBJ2-1,TRBV4-2,TRBD2,CASSQAGTSENNEQFF
TRBJ1-6,TRBV9,-,CASSATQGPNSPLHF
TRBJ1-3,TRBV28,-,CASCRGYSGNTIYF
TRBJ2-5,TRBV28,TRBD2,CASSYPGTSGGIETQYF
TRBJ2-5,TRBV23-1,TRBD2,CASSQSAGGETQYF
TRBJ1-2,TRBV27,TRBD1,CASTPGTGNYGYTF
TRBJ1-1,TRBV5-1,-,CASLGEGGTEAFF
TRBJ1-3,TRBV7-8,-,CASSPPGGSSGNTIYF
TRBJ2-6,TRBV19,TRBD1,CASRTGGSSGANVLTF
TRBJ1-6,TRBV19,-,CASSKQGPNSPLHF
TRBJ2-1,TRBV6-5,-,CASSWEGGQFF
TRBJ1-1,TRBV11-3,TRBD1,CASGTGQGNTEAFF
TRBJ1-1,TRBV9,TRBD1,CASSDDRAGNTEAFF
TRBJ2-2,TRBV3-1/TRBV3-2,-,CASSFSGANTGELFF
TRBJ2-7,TRBV21-1,-,CASSKGRGWYEQYF
TRBJ2-2,TRBV5-1,TRBD1,CASSLRTGDSGTGSTGELFF
TRBJ2-7,TRBV14,-,CASSLTGQLYEQYF
TRBJ1-4,TRBV7-9,-,CASSLRGAEEKLFF
TRBJ1-1,TRBV28,-,CASSLSPGVNTEAFF
TRBJ1-5,TRBV7-9,-,CASSPDGGDSNQPQHF
TRBJ1-6,TRBV27,-,CASRAPGGSIRSYNSPLHF
TRBJ2-2,TRBV3-1/TRBV3-2,-,CASSRLGGRAGELFF
TRBJ2-1,TRBV30,-,CAWTTASSYNEQFF
TRBJ1-1,TRBV21-1,-,CASSKAVRGLTEAFF
TRBJ1-3,TRBV18,TRBD1,CASSPGTDSGNTIYF
TRBJ2-3,TRBV10-3,TRBD1,CAISGSASRGTDTQYF
TRBJ2-7,TRBV5-1,TRBD2,CASSGLTSGDHEQYF
TRBJ1-1,TRBV2,-,CASSVGRRDTEAFF
TRBJ2-3,TRBV5-1,-,CASSLGDTDTQYF
TRBJ1-2,TRBV24-1,TRBD1,CATSDLYRGVGDYGYTF